What follows describes a single T cell receptor beta chain. There is no known antigen for this receptor. Within one base of it there is no much larger clone, and no base qualities were kept. This specimen belongs to a study of identical twins (dated by TCRdb to the mid-2010s). General notes on the study: TCR alpha and beta repertoires from monozygotic twins, unrelated adults of various ages and cord blood were deep-sequenced to test whether fetal clonotypes persist. Replicate twin experiments were performed at different times using different library preparation protocols to rule out contamination. Here is what the overall study found, with its caveats: In monozygotic twins, recombination models systematically underestimated out-of-frame TCR alpha sharing, but the models matched the sharing seen between unrelated individuals. Zero-insertion analyses could be partly confounded by invariant T cells such as MAIT and iNKT, though diverse VJ usage argued against such confounding for most clonotypes. Abundant cord blood beta clonotypes carried fewer insertions; young adult naive repertoires showed a weaker similar trend, while memory repertoires showed none. Compared with coincidental sharing between unrelated individuals, out-of-frame TCR alpha sequences shared between twins showed an excess of sequences with low generation probability. Because the same donors could not be followed over many years, the conclusions depended on cross-sectional statistical analysis. A weaker excess of twin sharing was found in beta out-of-frame sequences because the signal-to-noise ratio was lowered by fewer shared sequences.

Only healthy Caucasian donors were included. The library was made by 5' RACE. Sequencing was performed on an Illumina HiSeq 2000. Template switching introduced a universal primer binding site; the final cDNA contained a unique molecular identifier, enabling accurate counting of TCR cDNA molecules. Specific primers in the conserved constant-segment region were used to synthesize first-strand cDNA for TCR alpha and beta chains. To control for contamination, every cDNA library was double barcoded, receiving both a SMART-Mk sample barcode and Illumina barcodes. TruSeq adapter sequences and Illumina sample barcodes were added in two successive PCR steps. The TCR alpha and beta cDNA libraries were sequenced on the Illumina HiSeq platform using custom primers. The source study handled its data this way. Unique molecular identifiers were extracted from raw reads with MiGEC, and CDR3 positions were determined with MiXCR. Recombination models were inferred per individual with the repgenHMM and IGoR tools using an EM algorithm. Shared clonotypes were analyzed with the tcR package in R, and sharing was normalized by the product of cloneset sizes. To study raw recombination free of thymic and clonal selection effects, out-of-frame nonproductive sequences were analyzed. TCRdb took the public reads, trimmed them with fastp at Q25, ran MiXCR for clone calling and kept in-frame beta chains. CDR3 protein sequences are deduplicated, and each keeps its most common genes and DNA. The V and J calls here are based on TCRdb, not the publication. Recorded for this sample are around 1.7 million distinct CDR3 sequences; roughly 35% of them occurred a single time. Roughly 0.3% of the sample goes to the ten largest clones.

The CDR3 goes from the cysteine to the phenylalanine over 14 residues. Kept here is only the CDR3 DNA, which spans 42 bases and is read in frame from base 1. Based on the germline V gene, the CDR1 and CDR2 sequences are ENHRY and SYGVKD. At the junction V is shortened by 6 bases and J by 4 bases; bases outside the gene matches: 5. The chain couples TRBV10-3 to TRBJ2-1; the junction holds 8 bases that match TRBD2. Material for sequencing was cord blood. The clonotype comes from a newborn girl in good health. This receptor carries the CDR3 CAIRERELYNEQFF. The nucleotide sequence is TGTGCCATCAGGGAGCGGGAGCTGTACAATGAGCAGTTCTTC.